Shown below are 29 T cell receptor beta chains from a single sample sequenced in a study of identical twins (dated by TCRdb to 2016 to 2018). Libraries were built with 5' RACE. Instrument used: Illumina HiSeq 2000. TCRdb ran its own pipeline on the public reads, namely fastp trimming at Q25 and MiXCR clone calling, and kept in-frame beta chains. Rows with one shared CDR3 protein collapse into an entry with the most common genes and DNA. This sample lists about 700,000 distinct CDR3 sequences; 8.6% were detected once. The ten largest clones add up to 0.75% to 1% of the sample. These same data were also listed under a study on yellow fever vaccine responses in identical twins.

The specimen was PBMCs. The origin of the receptors is a woman aged 18-30 years in good health.

This clonotype was detected a few times. The rearrangement uses TRBV24-1 and TRBJ1-2; D not certain. Germline-derived CDR1 and CDR2 are KGHDR and SFDVKD. The V end was cut by 4 bases, the J end by 5 bases, with 10 bases between. The CDR3 spans 13 residues. CDR3 DNA sequence: TGTGCCACCAGTGACCACTCCGCGTATGGCTACACCTTC. Translating it yields CATSDHSAYGYTF.

This CDR3 is CSAPAGGPYNEQFF. As DNA, the CDR3 is TGCAGTGCCCCAGCGGGAGGTCCCTACAATGAGCAGTTCTTC. V and J are TRBV20-1 and TRBJ2-1; 9 nucleotides agree with TRBD2. This CDR3 is 14 amino acids long. With 6 bases clipped from V and 2 bases from J, the junction kept 5 bases outside the gene matches. Per the germline V gene, CDR1 is DFQATT and CDR2 is SNEGSKA (reference sequence).

This clonotype was counted a few times. The chain recombines TRBV11-2 with TRBJ2-7; D unclear. Trimming shortened V by 6 bases and J by 4 bases, and 13 bases separated the two germline ends. The CDR3 has 13 residues. Germline values: CDR1 SGHAT, CDR2 FQNNGV. The CDR3 loop reads CASRKATDYEQYF. The CDR3, as DNA: TGTGCCAGCAGAAAGGCCACAGATTACGAGCAGTACTTC. The full variable domain, completed using reference TRBV11-2 and TRBJ2-7, is EAGVAQSPRYKIIEKRQSVAFWCNPISGHATLYWYQQILGQGPKLLIQFQNNGVVDDSQLPKDRFSAERLKGVDSTLKIQPAKLEDSAVYLCASRKATDYEQYFGPGTRLTVT.

This clonotype was observed a few times. The chain carries TRBV7-2 and TRBJ2-4; perhaps TRBD2 as D (6 bases). This CDR3 region has 17 residues. V lost 5 bases and J 0 bases, leaving 17 bases between the germline ends. CDR1 and CDR2 from the germline V gene are SGHTA and FQGNSA. CDR3 sequence: CASSRVASGLAKNIQYF. DNA for the CDR3: TGTGCCAGCAGCCGGGTGGCCAGCGGGTTAGCCAAAAACATTCAGTACTTC.

This clonotype was found a few times. The chain recombines TRBV7-2 with TRBJ2-1, with D perhaps matching TRBD2 (5 bases). The CDR3 totals 16 residues. V was cut by 5 bases and J by 2 bases, with 16 bases left in between. The germline gives CDR1 SGHTA, CDR2 FQGNSA. CDR3 protein: CASSPLEGVPYNEQFF. The CDR3 bases are TGTGCCAGCAGCCCGTTAGAGGGTGTCCCCTACAATGAGCAGTTCTTC.

This chain joins TRBV20-1 and TRBJ2-2; 9 nucleotides line up with TRBD2. CDR1 and CDR2 from the germline V gene are DFQATT and SNEGSKA (reference sequence). The V gene end was trimmed by 2 bases and the J gene end by 6 bases; junction bases not matched to a gene: 13. CDR3 length equals 17 residues. The CDR3 coding sequence is TGCAGTGCTAGACCGGCGACTAGCGGTTCCATCCCCGGGGAGCTGTTTTTT. Translating it yields CSARPATSGSIPGELFF.

This clonotype turned up a few times. The chain recombines TRBV11-3 with TRBJ2-7, with TRBD1 matching 10 bases. Germline CDR1 reads SGHNT; CDR2 reads YENEEA. The CDR3 sequence is 17 residues long. J lost 1 base, V lost 6 bases, and 12 bases had no gene match. This CDR3 reads CASRIPGQGKESYEQYF. CDR3 bases: TGTGCCAGCAGGATTCCGGGACAGGGGAAGGAGTCCTACGAGCAGTACTTC. Variable domain in full (rest from reference TRBV11-3 and TRBJ2-7): EAGVVQSPRYKIIEKKQPVAFWCNPISGHNTLYWYLQNLGQGPELLIRYENEEAVDDSQLPKDRFSAERLKGVDSTLKIQPAELGDSAVYLCASRIPGQGKESYEQYFGPGTRLTVT.

This clonotype was seen repeatedly, ten times or more. This rearrangement joins TRBV5-1 to TRBJ2-1; 9 positions match TRBD2. CDR1 and CDR2 from the germline V gene are SGHRS and YFSETQ. The CDR3 spans 14 residues. The V and J ends lost 4 bases and 7 bases, in that order; junction bases with no gene match: 6. As DNA, the CDR3 is TGCGCCAGCAGCGCAGTAGCGGGAGCTAATGAGCAGTTCTTC. This sequence encodes CASSAVAGANEQFF.

At least ten counts were recorded for this clonotype. The chain joins TRBV6-1 to TRBJ2-3; D gene uncertain. The CDR3 spans 13 residues. Germline lookup yields CDR1 MNHNS and CDR2 SASEGT. V lost 6 bases and J 0 bases, leaving 7 bases between the germline ends. The CDR3 nucleotides are TGTGCCAGCAGAAGACAAAGCACAGATACGCAGTATTTT. Protein product: CASRRQSTDTQYF.

The rearrangement links TRBV20-1 to TRBJ2-6; 7 bases are shared with TRBD2. V trimming: 1 base; J trimming: 0 bases; junction bases outside the gene matches: 3. The germline V gene has CDR1 DFQATT and CDR2 SNEGSKA (reference sequence). The CDR3 loop spans 16 amino acids. CDR3 sequence reads: CSARVGGTSGANVLTF. In DNA form, the CDR3 reads TGCAGTGCTAGAGTGGGAGGGACCTCTGGGGCCAACGTCCTGACTTTC.

This clonotype was counted between two and nine times. This sequence joins TRBV6-5 and TRBJ2-2; the D gene is possibly TRBD1 (5 bases). The CDR3 runs 19 residues. Germline CDR1 is MNHEY and CDR2 is SVGAGI. The V end lost 2 bases, the J end lost 2 bases, and 21 bases lay between the germline ends. The CDR3 here is CASSYTPGQGMGNTGELFF. The CDR3 DNA reads TGTGCCAGCAGTTACACCCCCGGGCAGGGAATGGGAAACACCGGGGAGCTGTTTTTT.

J is TRBJ2-1 and V is TRBV6-4; 7 bases map to TRBD2. V was pared by 4 bases and J by 4 bases, with 4 bases of the junction left unmatched. The CDR3 runs 14 residues. Germline-derived CDR1 and CDR2 are MRHNA and SNTAGT. CDR3 DNA sequence: TGTGCCAGCAGTGCCATAGCGGGTTACAATGAGCAGTTCTTC. Translation gives CASSAIAGYNEQFF.

The CDR3 reads CASRALAANEQFF. The CDR3 DNA follows: TGTGCCAGCCGTGCTTTGGCGGCTAATGAGCAGTTCTTC. The rearrangement uses TRBV6-2 or TRBV6-3 and TRBJ2-1; no firm D call. V was shortened by 8 bases and J by 7 bases, with 15 bases between the two germline ends. There are 13 residues in the CDR3. The germline gives CDR1 MNHEY, CDR2 SVGEGT.

This clonotype was counted at least ten times. The rearrangement uses TRBV28 and TRBJ2-1, with 8 bases lining up with TRBD2. The V and J ends lost 7 bases and 9 bases, in that order; junction bases with no gene match: 14. Looked up from germline, CDR1 is MDHEN and CDR2 is SYDVKM. The length of the CDR3 is 15 residues. The CDR3: CASIPPGGRVAEQFF. CDR3 bases: TGTGCCAGCATTCCTCCGGGGGGGCGTGTGGCTGAGCAGTTCTTC.

This clonotype occurred a few times. The chain couples TRBV6-2 or TRBV6-3 to TRBJ1-1; D gene ambiguous. This CDR3 has 14 amino acids. CDR1 is MNHEY and CDR2 is SVGEGT in the germline V gene. V shed 11 bases and J shed 3 bases, with 19 bases lying between them. The chain's CDR3 is CACRQPDKYTEAFF. The DNA of the CDR3 is TGTGCCTGCCGCCAACCCGACAAGTACACTGAAGCTTTCTTT.

At least ten counts were recorded for this clonotype. The gene calls are TRBV12-3 or TRBV12-4 and TRBJ2-7; tentatively, D is TRBD1 (5 bases). V shed 3 bases and J shed 1 base, with 10 bases lying between them. The CDR3 totals 14 residues. The CDR3: CASSFQGGSYEQYF. In DNA, the CDR3 is TGTGCCAGCAGTTTCCAGGGTGGATCCTACGAGCAGTACTTC.

This clonotype was counted at least ten times. J is TRBJ2-3 and V is TRBV6-5, with TRBD2 as a possible D gene (6 bases). Trimming pared 1 base from V and 2 bases from J, leaving 10 bases between. The CDR3 extends over 15 amino acids. Germline values: CDR1 MNHEY, CDR2 SVGAGI. The chain's CDR3 is CASSYFAGLTDTQYF. In nucleotides, the CDR3 is TGTGCCAGCAGTTACTTCGCGGGACTCACAGATACGCAGTATTTT.

This clonotype was recorded a few times. The chain carries TRBV29-1 and TRBJ2-1; TRBD1 might be the D (7 bases). This CDR3 region has 14 residues. V was shortened by 4 bases and J by 2 bases, with 12 bases between the two germline ends. Germline V gene lookup returns CDR1 SQVTM and CDR2 ANQGSEA. Here the CDR3 DNA reads TGCAGCGTTGTTGACAGGGAGGCCTACAATGAGCAGTTCTTC. This gives the protein CSVVDREAYNEQFF.

This clonotype was found a few times. V gene TRBV18 combines with J gene TRBJ1-2; 7 nucleotides agree with TRBD1. This CDR3 is 14 amino acids long. V gave up 1 base and J gave up 6 bases; unmatched junction bases: 5. Germline V gene data show CDR1 as KGHSH and CDR2 as LQKENI. CDR3 sequence reads: CASSPQGAGDGYTF. CDR3 nucleotides: TGTGCCAGCTCACCACAGGGGGCTGGGGATGGCTACACCTTC.

This clonotype occurred a few times. The chain has TRBV6-2 or TRBV6-3 and TRBJ2-1; possibly TRBD1 for D (7 bases). CDR1 and CDR2 (germline): MNHEY, SVGEGT. V lost 8 bases and J 8 bases, leaving 22 bases between the germline ends. This CDR3 has 15 amino acids. The CDR3 spells CASRSGGTAPHEQFF. In nucleotides, the CDR3 is TGTGCCAGCCGCTCGGGCGGGACAGCCCCCCATGAGCAGTTCTTC.

This clonotype was seen a handful of times. This chain uses TRBV27 with TRBJ2-2; 7 positions agree with TRBD1. CDR3 length: 15 residues. Trimming removed 6 bases from V and 2 bases from J; junction bases left unmatched: 6. Looked up from germline, CDR1 is MNHEY and CDR2 is SMNVEV (reference sequence). The CDR3 here is CASSKGQINTGELFF. The CDR3 nucleotides read TGTGCCAGCAGCAAGGGACAGATTAACACCGGGGAGCTGTTTTTT.

This clonotype showed up just a few times. DNA of the CDR3: TGCAGTGCTTCTAGCGGGGGCACAGATACGCAGTATTTT. It is translated as CSASSGGTDTQYF. The rearrangement links TRBV20-1 to TRBJ2-3, with 9 bases fitting TRBD2. With V trimmed by 5 bases and J by 1 base, 1 base remained unmatched. Germline V gene data show CDR1 as DFQATT and CDR2 as SNEGSKA (reference sequence). The CDR3 spans 13 residues.

The chain couples TRBV7-9 to TRBJ2-5; D is perhaps TRBD2 (7 bases). The CDR3 covers 14 residues. The V gene's germline CDR1 is SEHNR and CDR2 FQNEAQ (reference sequence). The V and J ends lost 6 bases and 5 bases respectively, with 16 bases between them. CDR3 nucleotides: TGTGCCAGCAGATCCACGGGGGGCGAGGAGACCCAGTACTTC. Protein product: CASRSTGGEETQYF.

This clonotype was recorded at least ten times. This sequence joins TRBV10-3 and TRBJ2-5, with 9 nucleotides matching TRBD2. This CDR3 has 15 residues. CDR1 and CDR2 (germline): ENHRY, SYGVKD. With 0 bases clipped from V and 2 bases from J, the junction kept 1 base outside the gene matches. The CDR3, as DNA: TGTGCCATCAGTGAGTCAGCGGGAGGACAAGAGACCCAGTACTTC. This sequence encodes CAISESAGGQETQYF.

This clonotype was picked up many times. The gene calls are TRBV11-1 and TRBJ2-1; TRBD1 or TRBD2 may be the D gene (5 bases each). Germline CDR1 is SGHAT and CDR2 is FQDESV (reference sequence). V was cut by 2 bases and J by 4 bases, with 24 bases left in between. The CDR3 is made up of 19 amino acids. CDR3 in amino acids: CASSLFRDEGFDIYNEQFF. CDR3 in DNA: TGTGCCAGCAGCTTATTTCGGGACGAGGGCTTTGATATATACAATGAGCAGTTCTTC.

This clonotype turned up a few times. The chain employs TRBV7-6 and TRBJ2-1; D possibly corresponds to TRBD2 (6 bases). This CDR3 spans 16 amino acids. CDR1 and CDR2 (germline): SGHVS, FNYEAQ. Trimming removed 1 base at V and 5 bases at J, with 15 bases between. In DNA, the CDR3 is TGTGCCAGCAGCTTAGTGCCGGGGAGGTCTGACAATGAGCAGTTCTTC. Its protein is CASSLVPGRSDNEQFF.

This clonotype was counted a few times. This sequence joins TRBV20-1 and TRBJ2-7; the D gene is possibly TRBD2 (5 bases). This CDR3 is 14 amino acids long. The V and J ends lost 6 bases and 0 bases respectively, with 15 bases between them. Germline V lookup: CDR1 DFQATT, CDR2 SNEGSKA (reference sequence). The CDR3 DNA is TGCAGTGCCCACGGCCGGGAAAACTCCTACGAGCAGTACTTC. As protein: CSAHGRENSYEQYF.

This clonotype was detected a few times. V gene TRBV27 combines with J gene TRBJ1-1; D is perhaps TRBD1 (5 bases). Germline loops: CDR1 MNHEY, CDR2 SMNVEV (reference sequence). Trimming stripped 7 bases from V and 4 bases from J, with 16 bases between. The CDR3 consists of 14 residues. The CDR3 bases are TGTGCCAGCATGGGGGGGGGGTGGACCACTGAAGCTTTCTTT. It specifies CASMGGGWTTEAFF.

This clonotype was counted between two and nine times. V and J are TRBV24-1 and TRBJ2-3; D is possibly TRBD1 (6 bases). The CDR3 is made up of 15 amino acids. Per the germline V gene, CDR1 is KGHDR and CDR2 is SFDVKD. The V gene lost 3 bases and the J gene lost 1 base, with 10 bases spanning the gap. CDR3 sequence reads: CATSDLPGGTDTQYF. For the CDR3, the DNA is TGTGCCACCAGTGATCTTCCAGGGGGCACAGATACGCAGTATTTT.